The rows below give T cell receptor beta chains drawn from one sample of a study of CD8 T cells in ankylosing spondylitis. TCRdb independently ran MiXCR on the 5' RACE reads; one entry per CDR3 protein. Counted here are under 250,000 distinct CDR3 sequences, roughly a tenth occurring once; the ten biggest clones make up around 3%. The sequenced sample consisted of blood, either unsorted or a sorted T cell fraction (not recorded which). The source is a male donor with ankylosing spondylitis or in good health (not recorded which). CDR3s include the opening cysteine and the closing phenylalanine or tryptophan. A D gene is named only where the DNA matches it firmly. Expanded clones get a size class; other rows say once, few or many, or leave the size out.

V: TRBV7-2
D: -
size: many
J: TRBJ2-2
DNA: TGTGCCAGCAGCTCCGGAGGAGCTAGCCCCGGGGAGCTGTTTTTT
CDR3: CASSSGGASPGELFF

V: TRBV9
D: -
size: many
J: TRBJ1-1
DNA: TGTGCCAGCAGCGTAGTGACTGAAGCTTTCTTT
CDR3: CASSVVTEAFF

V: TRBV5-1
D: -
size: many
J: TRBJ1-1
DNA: TGCGCCAGCAGCTTGCGGACAGACACTGAAGCTTTCTTT
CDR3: CASSLRTDTEAFF

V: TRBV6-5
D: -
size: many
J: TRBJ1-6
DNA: TGTGCCAGCAGTTACTCCAAACCCAGGGACGGTTATAATTCACCCCTCCACTTT
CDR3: CASSYSKPRDGYNSPLHF

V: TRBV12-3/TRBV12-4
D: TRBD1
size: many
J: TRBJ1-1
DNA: TGTGCCAGCAGCCCAGGGGGAGGCGGCACTGAAGCTTTCTTT
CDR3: CASSPGGGGTEAFF

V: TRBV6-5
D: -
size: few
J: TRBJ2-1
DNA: TGTGCCAGCAGTTACGAAGGACGGAATAATGAGCAGTTCTTC
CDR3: CASSYEGRNNEQFF

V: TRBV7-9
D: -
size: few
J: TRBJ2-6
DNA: TGTGCCAGCAGGCTTGGTGGAGGGGCCGGGGCCAACGTCCTGACTTTC
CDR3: CASRLGGGAGANVLTF

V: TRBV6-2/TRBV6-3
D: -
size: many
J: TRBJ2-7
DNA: TGTGCCAGCAGTTACACCTACGGACGGCCGTCCTACGAGCAGTACTTC
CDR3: CASSYTYGRPSYEQYF

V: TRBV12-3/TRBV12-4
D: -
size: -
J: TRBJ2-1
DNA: TGTGCCAGCAGTTTAGACGGGGATAGGTTCAATGAGCAGTTCTTC
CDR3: CASSLDGDRFNEQFF

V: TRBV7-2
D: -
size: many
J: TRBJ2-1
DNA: TGTGCCAGCAGCCCTTTAAGGGGTAGCGATGAGCAGTTCTTC
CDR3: CASSPLRGSDEQFF

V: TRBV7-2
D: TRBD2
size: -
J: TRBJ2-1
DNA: TGTGCCAGCACCCCACCGGGGGGGCAATATGAGCAGTTCTTC
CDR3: CASTPPGGQYEQFF

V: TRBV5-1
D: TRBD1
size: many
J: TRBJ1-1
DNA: TGCGCCAGCAGCTTGGTTGGGTCCGAGACAGGGGGGGAAGCTTTCTTT
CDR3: CASSLVGSETGGEAFF

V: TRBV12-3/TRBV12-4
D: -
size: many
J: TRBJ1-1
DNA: TGTGCCAGCAGTTTTTCAGGGGCCTTGAACACTGAAGCTTTCTTT
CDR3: CASSFSGALNTEAFF

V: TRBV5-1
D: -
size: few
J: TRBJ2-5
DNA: TGCGCCAGCAGCTTGGGACAGATGCAAGAGACCCAGTACTTC
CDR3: CASSLGQMQETQYF

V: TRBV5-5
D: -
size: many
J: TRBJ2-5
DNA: TGTGCCAGCAGCTCGACACTACTGGGGATCCAAGAGACCCAGTACTTC
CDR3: CASSSTLLGIQETQYF

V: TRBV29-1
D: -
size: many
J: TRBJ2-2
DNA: TGCAGCGTTGACAGGGGTAACACCGGGGAGCTGTTTTTT
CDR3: CSVDRGNTGELFF

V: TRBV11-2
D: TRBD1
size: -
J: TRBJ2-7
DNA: TGTGCCAGCAGCTTAGTAAACAGGGGGAACGAGCAGTACTTC
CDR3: CASSLVNRGNEQYF

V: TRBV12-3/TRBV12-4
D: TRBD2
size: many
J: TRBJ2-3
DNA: TGTGCCAGCAAAAAGGGACTAGCGGGGACAGATACGCAGTATTTT
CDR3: CASKKGLAGTDTQYF